This T cell receptor (beta chain) stems from a study of Ad26.COV2.S vaccination and SARS-CoV-2 variants (dated by TCRdb to 2020 to 2022). Looking at the study overall: Vaccine-arm donors came from COV1001, a multicentre, randomized, double-blind, placebo-controlled phase I-IIa trial of Ad26.COV2.S in healthy adults. Ad26.COV2.S was administered intramuscularly at a dose of 5x10^10 or 1x10^11 viral particles, either as one shot or as two shots given 56 days apart. TCRbeta repertoire sequencing served as the tool for gauging how specific and how broad the SARS-CoV-2-reactive T cell receptors were following Ad26.COV2.S vaccination. The TCR-sequenced set comprised around 30 samples: some 19 Ad26.COV2.S vaccine recipients, 5 placebo recipients and 8 SARS-CoV-2 convalescent individuals. Participants in the trial were split at random into five groups of five each, receiving low-dose or high-dose Ad26.COV2.S once or twice, or else placebo on both occasions. Investigators did not know the trial group allocation while performing experiments and assessing outcomes. What the work shows at the level of the full study, not this receptor alone: The authors noted that total T cell responses may have been underestimated by the TCR breadth and depth analyses. Compared with placebo recipients, Ad26.COV2.S recipients showed higher spike-specific TCR breadth (P = 0.0014). After vaccination, substantial breadth of spike-specific CD8+ and CD4+ T cell responses was reported. Vaccine and placebo recipients had similar non-spike TCR breadth, a finding consistent with the vaccine containing only spike. The study lacked the statistical power to compare responses across vaccine doses or regimens.

The immunoSEQ Assay was the method used to sequence TCRbeta CDR3 regions. After extraction, genomic DNA underwent amplification by bias-controlled multiplex PCR, followed by high-throughput sequencing. On the study's bioinformatics: To quantify the absolute abundance of every unique TCRbeta CDR3 region, sequences were collapsed and filtered. T cell fraction was estimated by normalizing TCRbeta template counts to usable DNA, which was measured by amplifying reference genes present in all nucleated cells. Repertoire TCRs were annotated as SARS-CoV-2-specific by exact matching of V gene, CDR3 amino acid sequence and J gene to a known reactive TCR set. The reference SARS-CoV-2 TCR set was derived from MIRA and filtered for enrichment in COVID-19-positive ImmuneCODE repertoires, a step that removed public or cross-reactive TCRs. Using the MIRA antigens, annotated TCRs were further analysed by specific ORF or by position within an ORF. Depth was the summed frequency of annotated unique rearrangements, while breadth was defined as annotated unique rearrangements over total unique productive rearrangements. Two-sided Wilcoxon rank-sum tests were applied when comparing TCR breadth between groups. TCRdb limited this immuneACCESS table to in-frame rearrangements with V and J called. A share of clones is missing; checked studies link under half to unresolved V genes, and the rest is unexplained. The V and J calls and clone size come from that table; D and trimming were worked out from the DNA. The sample table lists some 420,000 clones, 88% of them with a count of one. Roughly 4% of the sample lies in the top ten.

The treatment or condition tag for this specimen amounts to: some 20 received Ad26.COV2.S at low or high dose, single or two shots; about 5 received placebo; per-sample allocation not given. Repertoires of vaccine and placebo recipients were sequenced from samples collected on day 63 after the first injection. In Cohort 1b, about two dozen adults aged 18-55 years were enrolled at a single site in Boston, USA, between 29 July and 7 August 2020. Ad26.COV2.S was a replication-incompetent adenovirus type 26 vector expressing a prefusion-stabilized SARS-CoV-2 spike protein from the original Wuhan strain. CDR1 is given as MGHRA and CDR2 as YSYEKL, both from the germline V gene. V and J lose 5 bases and 0 bases, and a span of 22 bases separates them. The CDR3 covers 18 residues, taking in both the cysteine and the phenylalanine. Left in the record is the CDR3 DNA by itself, 54 bases read in frame from the first base.

In regard to this clone: Its target antigen remains unknown. Base-call qualities are not available, and no considerably larger clone is one nucleotide away.

The sequence came from a person between 18 and 65 years old who received the Ad26.COV2.S COVID-19 vaccine or a placebo. In this chain, TRBV4-1 is recombined with TRBJ1-2; the D gene cannot be resolved reliably. Specimen: peripheral blood, collected in a trial of Ad26.COV2.S vaccine versus placebo. CDR3 reads: CASSFQINGPLTNYGYTF. At the DNA level, the sequence is TGCGCCAGCAGCTTTCAAATAAACGGGCCTTTGACTAACTATGGCTACACCTTC.